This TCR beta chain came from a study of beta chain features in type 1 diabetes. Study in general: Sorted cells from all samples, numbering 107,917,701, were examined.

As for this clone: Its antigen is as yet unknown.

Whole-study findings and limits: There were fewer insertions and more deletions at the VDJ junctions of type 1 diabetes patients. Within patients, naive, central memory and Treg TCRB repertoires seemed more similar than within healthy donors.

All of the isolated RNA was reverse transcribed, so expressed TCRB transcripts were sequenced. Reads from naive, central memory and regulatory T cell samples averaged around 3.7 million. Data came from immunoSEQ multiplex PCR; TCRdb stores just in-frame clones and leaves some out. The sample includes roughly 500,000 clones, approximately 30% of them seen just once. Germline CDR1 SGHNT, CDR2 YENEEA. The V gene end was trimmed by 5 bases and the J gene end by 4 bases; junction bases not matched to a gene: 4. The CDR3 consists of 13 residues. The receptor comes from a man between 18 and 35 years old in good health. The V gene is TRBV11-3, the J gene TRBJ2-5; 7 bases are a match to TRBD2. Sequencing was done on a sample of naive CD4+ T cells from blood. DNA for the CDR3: TGTGCCAGCAGCGAAGGGAGGGGAGAGACCCAGTACTTC. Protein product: CASSEGRGETQYF.